These 22 T cell receptor beta chains were sequenced from one sample in a study of cytomegalovirus exposure and HLA in healthy donors (dated by TCRdb to about 2017). The receptor library was made with the immunoSEQ multiplex PCR assay. For the multiplex PCR, a mixture combining 60 forward primers for TCR Vbeta segments and 13 reverse primers for TCR Jbeta segments was used. Held by TCRdb, this immuneACCESS table contains in-frame sequences only and omits some clones. Under half of the omission traces to an unresolved V gene where checked; the cause of the rest is unknown. For this sample the table gives 200,000 or so clones, of which 70% to 80% were detected only once. The ten top clones hold roughly 15% of the sample. Sequenced input: PBMCs. Receptor source: a man in his forties in good health and CMV-seronegative.

This chain uses TRBV7-9 with TRBJ2-1, with D perhaps matching TRBD2 (6 bases). V was clipped by 3 bases and J by 7 bases, with 13 bases between them. CDR1 and CDR2 (germline): SEHNR, FQNEAQ (reference sequence). The CDR3 has 14 amino acids. This chain's CDR3 is CASSFEASANEQFF. The CDR3 DNA reads as TGTGCCAGCAGCTTTGAGGCTAGCGCTAATGAGCAGTTCTTC. Based on the CDR3 plus reference TRBV7-9 and TRBJ2-1, the full variable domain is DTGVSQNPRHKITKRGQNVTFRCDPISEHNRLYWYRQTLGQGPEFLTYFQNEAQLEKSRLLSDRFSAERPKGSFSTLEIQRTEQGDSAMYLCASSFEASANEQFFGPGTRLTVL.

The CDR3 sequence is CASSRGGFTEAFF. The CDR3 DNA follows: TGTGCCAGTAGTAGGGGGGGGTTCACTGAAGCTTTCTTT. The chain combines TRBV19 with TRBJ1-1, with TRBD1 as a possible D gene (5 bases). Germline V gives CDR1 LNHDA, CDR2 SQIVND (reference sequence). The CDR3 runs to 13 residues. V lost 4 bases and J 4 bases, leaving 10 bases between the germline ends. Complete variable domain (other parts from reference TRBV19 and TRBJ1-1): DGGITQSPKYLFRKEGQNVTLSCEQNLNHDAMYWYRQDPGQGLRLIYYSQIVNDFQKGDIAEGYSVSREKKESFPLTVTSAQKNPTAFYLCASSRGGFTEAFFGQGTRLTVV.

This rearrangement joins TRBV5-1 to TRBJ2-5; D gene uncertain. The better agreement between TRBJ2-7 and the DNA end casts doubt on the J call. Germline V lookup: CDR1 SGHRS, CDR2 YFSETQ. This CDR3 comprises 14 residues. The CDR3 DNA reads as TGCGCCAGCAGCTTGGCGGCAGTAGCCTACGAGCAGTACTTC. Its translation: CASSLAAVAYEQYF.

The gene calls are TRBV7-9 and TRBJ2-2; 9 bases map to TRBD2. The CDR3 spans 15 residues. Germline V gives CDR1 SEHNR, CDR2 FQNEAQ (reference sequence). Trimming cost V 3 bases and J 8 bases; bases outside gene matches: 7. The CDR3 DNA follows: TGTGCCAGCAGCTTTGGAGCGGGAGGACAGGGGGAGCTGTTTTTT. Translation: CASSFGAGGQGELFF.

The genes are TRBV10-3 and TRBJ1-1; D may be TRBD1 (5 bases). The CDR3 spans 16 residues. The germline V gene encodes CDR1 ENHRY and CDR2 SYGVKD. V lost 10 bases, J lost 0 bases, and 21 bases lay in between. CDR3 nucleotide sequence: TGTGCCACCACGGACACCAGAAAGACCTTGAACACTGAAGCTTTCTTT. Translated: CATTDTRKTLNTEAFF.

V usage is TRBV28 and J usage is TRBJ2-5, with D hard to call. V lost 4 bases and J lost 1, with 4 bases in between. The CDR3 extends over 12 amino acids. Germline V gene sequence: CDR1 MDHEN, CDR2 SYDVKM. The CDR3 nucleotides read TGTGCCAGCAGTTCCTTCCAAGAGACCCAGTACTTC. Translated: CASSSFQETQYF.

The V gene is TRBV29-1, the J gene TRBJ2-3, with a possible D match to TRBD1 (5 bases). This CDR3 is built from 13 residues. V gave up 6 bases and J gave up 2 bases, with 12 bases separating them. Germline lookup yields CDR1 SQVTM and CDR2 ANQGSEA. CDR3 bases: TGCAGCGTGAGGACATTTTTCACAGATACGCAGTATTTT. This translates into CSVRTFFTDTQYF.

The chain links TRBV19 to TRBJ1-1; 8 nucleotides match TRBD1. The CDR3 sequence is 11 residues long. V lost 7 bases to trimming and J lost 7 bases; unmatched junction nucleotides: 2. Germline V CDR1 and CDR2: LNHDA, SQIVND (reference sequence). The DNA of the CDR3 is TGTGCCAGTAAGGGACAGGTTGAAGCTTTCTTT. It is translated as CASKGQVEAFF.

This clone was recorded once. The CDR3 DNA follows: TGCGCCAGCAGCCAAGATATCCCCGCCAACGGGGTAAATCAGCCCCAGCATTTT. Translated, it gives CASSQDIPANGVNQPQHF. The chain joins TRBV4-3 to TRBJ1-5; D uncertain. Germline values: CDR1 LGHNA, CDR2 YSLEER. The CDR3 is 18 residues long. V dropped 0 bases and J dropped 4 bases, with 19 bases sitting between them.

About this clone: At the DNA level, this CDR3 is encoded by other sequences in the same sample as well. The rearrangement joins TRBV5-1 to TRBJ2-5; D uncertain. This CDR3 region has 12 residues. Trimming removed 0 bases from V and 4 bases from J, with 4 bases in between. Germline V lookup: CDR1 SGHRS, CDR2 YFSETQ. The CDR3 nucleotides read TGCGCCAGCAGCTTGGCCGGAGAGACCCAGTACTTC. Translated: CASSLAGETQYF.

J is TRBJ2-1 and V is TRBV15; a weak D match, TRBD2 (5 bases). The CDR3 loop spans 16 amino acids. The germline V gene encodes CDR1 LNHNV and CDR2 YYDKDF (reference sequence). Trimming stripped 5 bases from V and 0 bases from J, with 14 bases between. The CDR3 region is CATSSLGKSSYNEQFF. DNA for the CDR3: TGTGCCACCAGCTCGCTCGGGAAGAGCTCCTACAATGAGCAGTTCTTC.

The chain employs TRBV7-2 and TRBJ2-2, with 7 nucleotides matching TRBD2. The CDR3 consists of 15 residues. Germline values: CDR1 SGHTA, CDR2 FQGNSA. J was trimmed by 5 bases and V by 5 bases; bases with no gene match: 8. The CDR3 protein is CASSLEWGGTGELFF. The CDR3 bases are TGTGCCAGCAGCCTAGAGTGGGGAGGGACCGGGGAGCTGTTTTTT.

The V call is TRBV11-2, the J call TRBJ2-7; TRBD2 is a possible D gene (5 bases). CDR3 size: 15 residues. Germline CDR1 SGHAT, CDR2 FQNNGV. V gave up 5 bases and J gave up 2 bases, with 16 bases separating them. For the CDR3, the DNA is TGTGCCAGCAGCCTCGCGGGCGGATCCACCTACGAGCAGTACTTC. Protein product: CASSLAGGSTYEQYF. Combining the CDR3 with reference TRBV11-2 and TRBJ2-7 gives the whole variable domain EAGVAQSPRYKIIEKRQSVAFWCNPISGHATLYWYQQILGQGPKLLIQFQNNGVVDDSQLPKDRFSAERLKGVDSTLKIQPAKLEDSAVYLCASSLAGGSTYEQYFGPGTRLTVT.

The chain has TRBV5-1 and TRBJ1-1, with 8 positions matching TRBD1. Germline V lookup: CDR1 SGHRS, CDR2 YFSETQ. The J segment lost 5 bases and the V segment lost 3 bases, leaving 12 bases of the junction unmatched. The CDR3 is 16 residues long. The CDR3 DNA reads as TGCGCCAGCAGCTCGGGGGGCAGGGGGCTTATTACTGAAGCTTTCTTT. This gives the protein CASSSGGRGLITEAFF.

This clone was seen only a few times. The chain couples TRBV4-2 to TRBJ2-7; 10 bases agree with TRBD2. V lost 1 base, J lost 2 bases, and 2 bases stayed unmatched. Germline V CDR1 and CDR2: LGHNA, YNFKEQ. This CDR3 has 15 amino acids. The CDR3 DNA reads TGTGCCAGCAGCCAAGGGCTAGCGGGGGCCTACGAGCAGTACTTC. Residues: CASSQGLAGAYEQYF.

This clone occurred a few times. The CDR3 DNA reads as TGTGCCAGCAGCCCCGGGGACAGCTATAATGAAAAACTGTTTTTT. This encodes CASSPGDSYNEKLFF. The V gene is TRBV7-9, the J gene TRBJ1-4; TRBD1 matches 7 bases. The junction had 7 bases not matched to a gene; V was cut back by 5 bases and J by 4 bases. The germline V gene has CDR1 SEHNR and CDR2 FQNEAQ (reference sequence). The CDR3 runs 15 residues.

The V and J genes are TRBV5-1 and TRBJ2-7; 13 nucleotides line up with TRBD2. CDR1 and CDR2 (germline): SGHRS, YFSETQ. Trimming removed 3 bases from V and 7 bases from J; junction bases left unmatched: 7. This CDR3 spans 15 amino acids. CDR3 DNA: TGCGCCAGCAGCTCACGACTAGCGGGAGGCTTAGAGCAGTACTTC. Translation gives CASSSRLAGGLEQYF. Full variable domain (outside the CDR3, taken from reference TRBV5-1 and TRBJ2-7): KAGVTQTPRYLIKTRGQQVTLSCSPISGHRSVSWYQQTPGQGLQFLFEYFSETQRNKGNFPGRFSGRQFSNSRSEMNVSTLELGDSALYLCASSSRLAGGLEQYFGPGTRLTVT.

This rearrangement joins TRBV5-1 to TRBJ2-5, with 8 positions matching TRBD2. CDR3 length: 17 residues. J gave up 7 bases and V 3 bases, and 17 bases lay outside the gene matches. CDR1 is SGHRS, CDR2 YFSETQ, per germline. The CDR3 loop reads CASSWIPTSGPQGTQYF. CDR3 coding DNA: TGCGCCAGCAGCTGGATTCCCACTAGCGGCCCTCAGGGGACCCAGTACTTC.

As DNA, the CDR3 is TGTGCCAGCAGCTTAGTGGTTACTTCGAGTGAGCAGTTCTTC. It specifies CASSLVVTSSEQFF. V and J are TRBV11-2 and TRBJ2-1; D not resolved. CDR1 and CDR2 from the germline V gene are SGHAT and FQNNGV. The CDR3 totals 14 residues. V was shortened by 1 base and J by 9 bases, with 13 bases between the two germline ends.

V gene TRBV30 combines with J gene TRBJ2-7, with a weak D call TRBD2 (6 bases). Trimming took 0 bases from V and 0 from J, leaving 15 bases between them. Germline V gene sequence: CDR1 GTSNPN, CDR2 SVGIG (reference sequence). There are 16 residues in the CDR3. The CDR3 nucleotides read TGTGCCTGGAGTGTAGGGAGGAGCTCTGGCTCCTACGAGCAGTACTTC. Its translation is CAWSVGRSSGSYEQYF.

The table lists this clone with a few counts. V gene TRBV7-2 combines with J gene TRBJ2-5; 10 nucleotides line up with TRBD1. Germline trimming cut 5 bases from V and 5 bases from J; bases unmatched to any gene: 11. The CDR3 has 16 residues. CDR1 is SGHTA, CDR2 FQGNSA, per germline. The CDR3 spells CASSDAGTGAWETQYF. The DNA for the CDR3 is TGTGCCAGCAGCGACGCCGGGACAGGGGCCTGGGAGACCCAGTACTTC.

The J gene is TRBJ1-5, the V gene TRBV6-1; 7 nucleotides agree with TRBD1. The germline gives CDR1 MNHNS, CDR2 SASEGT. V was pared by 6 bases and J by 2 bases, with 4 bases of the junction left unmatched. This CDR3 is built from 14 residues. CDR3 protein: CASSGQDGNQPQHF. The CDR3 bases are TGTGCCAGCAGCGGACAGGATGGCAATCAGCCCCAGCATTTT.